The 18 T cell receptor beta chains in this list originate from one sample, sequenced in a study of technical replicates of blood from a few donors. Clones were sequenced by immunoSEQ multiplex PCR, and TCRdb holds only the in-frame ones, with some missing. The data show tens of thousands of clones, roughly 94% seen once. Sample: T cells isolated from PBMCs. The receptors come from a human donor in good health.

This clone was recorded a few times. CDR3: CSASHSSTAFF. As DNA, the CDR3 is TGCAGTGCTAGTCACTCCTCCACGGCTTTCTTT. V is TRBV20-1 and J is TRBJ1-1; D is unresolved. The CDR3 is 11 amino acids. The V gene lost 3 bases and the J gene lost 11 bases, with 13 bases spanning the gap. The V gene's germline CDR1 is DFQATT and CDR2 SNEGSKA (reference sequence).

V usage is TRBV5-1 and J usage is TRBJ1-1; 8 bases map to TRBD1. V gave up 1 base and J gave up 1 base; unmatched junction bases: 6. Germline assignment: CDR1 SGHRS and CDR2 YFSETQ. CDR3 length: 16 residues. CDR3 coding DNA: TGCGCCAGCAGCTTGTGGGGGGACAGGCGGAACACTGAAGCTTTCTTT. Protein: CASSLWGDRRNTEAFF.

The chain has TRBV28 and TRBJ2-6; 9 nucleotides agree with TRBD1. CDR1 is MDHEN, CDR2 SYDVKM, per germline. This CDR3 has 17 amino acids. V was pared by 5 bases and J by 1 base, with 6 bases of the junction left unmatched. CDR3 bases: TGTGCCAGCAGTAAGCCCGGGACAGGGTCTGGGGCCAACGTCCTGACTTTC. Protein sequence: CASSKPGTGSGANVLTF. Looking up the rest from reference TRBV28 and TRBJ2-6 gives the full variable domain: DVKVTQSSRYLVKRTGEKVFLECVQDMDHENMFWYRQDPGLGLRLIYFSYDVKMKEKGDIPEGYSVSREKKERFSLILESASTNQTSMYLCASSKPGTGSGANVLTFGAGSRLTVL.

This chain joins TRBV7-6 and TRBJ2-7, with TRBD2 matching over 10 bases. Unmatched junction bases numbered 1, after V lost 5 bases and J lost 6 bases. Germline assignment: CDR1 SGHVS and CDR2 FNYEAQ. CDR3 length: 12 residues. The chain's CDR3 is CASSQREGEQYF. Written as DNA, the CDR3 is TGTGCCAGCAGCCAGCGGGAGGGCGAGCAGTACTTC.

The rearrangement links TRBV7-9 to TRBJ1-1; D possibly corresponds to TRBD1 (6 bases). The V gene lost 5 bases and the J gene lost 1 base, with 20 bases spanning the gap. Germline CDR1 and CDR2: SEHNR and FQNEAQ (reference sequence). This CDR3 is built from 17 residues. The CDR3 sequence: CASSTRAGGARNTEAFF. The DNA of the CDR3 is TGTGCCAGCAGCACCCGGGCGGGGGGCGCCCGGAACACTGAAGCTTTCTTT. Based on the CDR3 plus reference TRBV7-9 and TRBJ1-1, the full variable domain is DTGVSQNPRHKITKRGQNVTFRCDPISEHNRLYWYRQTLGQGPEFLTYFQNEAQLEKSRLLSDRFSAERPKGSFSTLEIQRTEQGDSAMYLCASSTRAGGARNTEAFFGQGTRLTVV.

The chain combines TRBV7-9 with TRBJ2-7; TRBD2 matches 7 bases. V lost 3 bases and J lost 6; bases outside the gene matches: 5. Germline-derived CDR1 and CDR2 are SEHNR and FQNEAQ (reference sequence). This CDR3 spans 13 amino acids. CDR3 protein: CASSFGGSSEQYF. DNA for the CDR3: TGTGCCAGCAGCTTCGGCGGGAGCTCCGAGCAGTACTTC.

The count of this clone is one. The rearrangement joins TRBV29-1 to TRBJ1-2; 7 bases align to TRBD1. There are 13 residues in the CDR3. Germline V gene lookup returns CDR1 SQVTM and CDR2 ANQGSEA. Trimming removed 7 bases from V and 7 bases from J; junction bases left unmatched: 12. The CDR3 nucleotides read TGCAGCGGTTACAGGGGCGAAGGATCTGGCTACACCTTC. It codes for CSGYRGEGSGYTF.

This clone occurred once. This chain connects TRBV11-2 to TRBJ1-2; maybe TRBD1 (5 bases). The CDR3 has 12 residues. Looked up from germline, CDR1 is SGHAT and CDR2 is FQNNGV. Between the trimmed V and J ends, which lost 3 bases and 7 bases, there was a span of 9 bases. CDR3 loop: CASSFEGAGYTF. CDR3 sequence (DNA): TGTGCCAGCAGCTTTGAAGGGGCTGGCTACACCTTC. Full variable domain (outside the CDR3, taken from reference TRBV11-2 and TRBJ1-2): EAGVAQSPRYKIIEKRQSVAFWCNPISGHATLYWYQQILGQGPKLLIQFQNNGVVDDSQLPKDRFSAERLKGVDSTLKIQPAKLEDSAVYLCASSFEGAGYTFGSGTRLTVV.

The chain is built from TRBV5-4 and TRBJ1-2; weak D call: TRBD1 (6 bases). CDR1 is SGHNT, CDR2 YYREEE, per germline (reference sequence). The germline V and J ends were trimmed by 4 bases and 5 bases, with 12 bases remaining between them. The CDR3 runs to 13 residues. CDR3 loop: CASSPRGDYGYTF. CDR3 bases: TGTGCCAGCAGCCCCAGGGGAGATTATGGCTACACCTTC.

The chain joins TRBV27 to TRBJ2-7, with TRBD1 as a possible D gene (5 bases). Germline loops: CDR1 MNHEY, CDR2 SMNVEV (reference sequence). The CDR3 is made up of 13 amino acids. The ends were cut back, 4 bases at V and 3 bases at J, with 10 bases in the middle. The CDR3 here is CASSSADSYEQYF. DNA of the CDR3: TGTGCCAGCAGTTCCGCAGACAGCTACGAGCAGTACTTC.

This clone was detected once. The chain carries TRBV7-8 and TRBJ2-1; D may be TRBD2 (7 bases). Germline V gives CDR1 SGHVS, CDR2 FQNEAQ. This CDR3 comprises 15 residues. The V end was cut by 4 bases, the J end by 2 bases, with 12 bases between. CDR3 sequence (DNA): TGTGCCAGCAGCTCGCGCGGGGGCCCCTACAATGAGCAGTTCTTC. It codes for CASSSRGGPYNEQFF.

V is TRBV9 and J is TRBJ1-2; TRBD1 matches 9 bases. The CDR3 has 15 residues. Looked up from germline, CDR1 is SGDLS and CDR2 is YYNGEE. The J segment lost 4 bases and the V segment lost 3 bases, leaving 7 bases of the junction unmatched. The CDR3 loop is CASSEGTGHIYGYTF. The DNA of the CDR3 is TGTGCCAGCAGCGAGGGGACAGGGCATATCTATGGCTACACCTTC. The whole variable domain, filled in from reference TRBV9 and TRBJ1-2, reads DSGVTQTPKHLITATGQRVTLRCSPRSGDLSVYWYQQSLDQGLQFLIQYYNGEERAKGNILERFSAQQFPDLHSELNLSSLELGDSALYFCASSEGTGHIYGYTFGSGTRLTVV.

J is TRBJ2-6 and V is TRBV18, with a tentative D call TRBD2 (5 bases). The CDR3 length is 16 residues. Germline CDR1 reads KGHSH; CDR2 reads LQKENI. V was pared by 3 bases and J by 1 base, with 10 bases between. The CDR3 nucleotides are TGTGCCAGCTCACCTCTGAGGGTTTCTGGGGCCAACGTCCTGACTTTC. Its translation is CASSPLRVSGANVLTF.

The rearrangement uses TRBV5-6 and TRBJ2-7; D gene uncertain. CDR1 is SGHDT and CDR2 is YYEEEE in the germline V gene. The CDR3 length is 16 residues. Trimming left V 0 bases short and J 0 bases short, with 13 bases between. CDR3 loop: CASSLVRAFTSYEQYF. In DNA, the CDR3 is TGTGCCAGCAGCTTGGTACGAGCTTTTACCTCCTACGAGCAGTACTTC.

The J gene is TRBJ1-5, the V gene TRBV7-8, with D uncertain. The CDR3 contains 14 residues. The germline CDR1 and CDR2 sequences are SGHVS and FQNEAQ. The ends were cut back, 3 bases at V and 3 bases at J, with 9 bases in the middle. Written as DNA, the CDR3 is TGTGCCAGCAGCTTTGCGGATTTCAATCAGCCCCAGCATTTT. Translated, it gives CASSFADFNQPQHF.

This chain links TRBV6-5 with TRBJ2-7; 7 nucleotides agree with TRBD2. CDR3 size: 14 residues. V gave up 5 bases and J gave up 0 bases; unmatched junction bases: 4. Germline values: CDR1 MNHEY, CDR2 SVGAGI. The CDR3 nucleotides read TGTGCCAGCAGTCGCGGGACTATCTCCTACGAGCAGTACTTC. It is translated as CASSRGTISYEQYF.

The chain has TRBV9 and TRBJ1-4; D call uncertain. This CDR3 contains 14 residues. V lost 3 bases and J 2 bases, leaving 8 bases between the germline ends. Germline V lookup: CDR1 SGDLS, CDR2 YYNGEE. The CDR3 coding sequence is TGTGCCAGCAGCGAGTTAGTGACTAATGAAAAACTGTTTTTT. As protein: CASSELVTNEKLFF.

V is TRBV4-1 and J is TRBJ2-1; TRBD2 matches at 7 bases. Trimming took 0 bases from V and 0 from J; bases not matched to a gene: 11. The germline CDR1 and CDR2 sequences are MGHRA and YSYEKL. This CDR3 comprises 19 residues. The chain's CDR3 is CASSQDRPGRTYSYNEQFF. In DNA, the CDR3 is TGCGCCAGCAGCCAAGATCGGCCCGGGAGGACATACTCCTACAATGAGCAGTTCTTC.